The 4 T cell receptor beta chains below were found in one sample sequenced in a study of preoperative IRX-2 immunotherapy in early breast cancer. Treatment: preoperative locoregional IRX-2 cytokine immunotherapy. The table came from immunoSEQ multiplex PCR; TCRdb's copy has only in-frame clones and leaves some out. Of about 32,000 clones in the sample, under 85% were seen once. The sample was lymph node tissue, taken from a patient treated with IRX-2 immunotherapy. The receptor source for this set is a human donor with breast cancer.

This chain joins TRBV6-8 and TRBJ2-7, with 9 bases fitting TRBD2. V trimming: 5 bases; J trimming: 3 bases; junction bases outside the gene matches: 8. Per the germline V gene, CDR1 is MNHGY and CDR2 is SAAAGT. The CDR3 runs 15 residues. The CDR3 reads CASSPSVSGSYEQYF. CDR3 sequence (DNA): TGTGCCAGCAGTCCCTCAGTTAGCGGGAGCTACGAGCAGTACTTC.

The gene calls are TRBV5-1 and TRBJ2-1, with D possibly TRBD2 on 5 matching bases. Trimming pared 3 bases from V and 8 bases from J, leaving 18 bases between. Germline loops: CDR1 SGHRS, CDR2 YFSETQ. The CDR3 spans 15 residues. The CDR3 DNA follows: TGCGCCAGCAGCTACCAAAGATCTGAGGGCCATGAGCAGTTCTTC. Amino acids: CASSYQRSEGHEQFF.

The genes are TRBV15 and TRBJ2-1; D uncertain. The CDR3 sequence is 17 residues long. Germline V gives CDR1 LNHNV, CDR2 YYDKDF (reference sequence). V was shortened by 0 bases and J by 7 bases, with 19 bases between the two germline ends. The CDR3 reads CATSRDKGSPSKNEQFF. The CDR3 bases are TGTGCCACCAGCAGAGATAAGGGCTCCCCGTCTAAGAATGAGCAGTTCTTC.

This chain joins TRBV18 and TRBJ2-2; D is uncertain. V was pared by 3 bases and J by 6 bases, with 17 bases between. In germline, CDR1 is KGHSH, CDR2 LQKENI. The CDR3 is 16 residues long. This CDR3 reads CASSPTGRVYSGELFF. CDR3 sequence (DNA): TGTGCCAGCTCACCGACCGGCAGAGTATATTCCGGGGAGCTGTTTTTT.